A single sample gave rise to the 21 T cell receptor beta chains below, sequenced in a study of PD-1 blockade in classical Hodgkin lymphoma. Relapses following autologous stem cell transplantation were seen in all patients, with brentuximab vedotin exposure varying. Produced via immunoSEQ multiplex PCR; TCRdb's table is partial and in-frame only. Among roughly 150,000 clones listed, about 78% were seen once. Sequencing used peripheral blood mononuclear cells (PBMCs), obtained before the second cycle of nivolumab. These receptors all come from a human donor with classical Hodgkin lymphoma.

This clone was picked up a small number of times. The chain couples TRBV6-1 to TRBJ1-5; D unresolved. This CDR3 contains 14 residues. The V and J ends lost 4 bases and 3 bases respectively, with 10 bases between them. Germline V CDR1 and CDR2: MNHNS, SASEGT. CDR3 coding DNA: TGTGCCAGCAGTGGGCAGGTGGTCAATCAGCCCCAGCATTTT. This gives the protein CASSGQVVNQPQHF.

The CDR3 sequence: CASSIEDGMGYEQYF. The CDR3 nucleotides read TGTGCCAGTAGTATAGAGGACGGAATGGGGTACGAGCAGTACTTC. V gene TRBV19 combines with J gene TRBJ2-7; the D is unclear. Germline lookup yields CDR1 LNHDA and CDR2 SQIVND (reference sequence). The CDR3 loop spans 15 amino acids. Trimming cost V 0 bases and J 4 bases, with 13 bases left between them.

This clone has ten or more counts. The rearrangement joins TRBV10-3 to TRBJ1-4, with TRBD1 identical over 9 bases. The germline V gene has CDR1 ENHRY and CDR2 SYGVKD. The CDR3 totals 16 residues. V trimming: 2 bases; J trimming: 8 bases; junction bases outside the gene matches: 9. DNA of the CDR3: TGTGCCATCAGTGAGCACAGGACAGGGGTAGGGGAAAAACTGTTTTTT. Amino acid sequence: CAISEHRTGVGEKLFF.

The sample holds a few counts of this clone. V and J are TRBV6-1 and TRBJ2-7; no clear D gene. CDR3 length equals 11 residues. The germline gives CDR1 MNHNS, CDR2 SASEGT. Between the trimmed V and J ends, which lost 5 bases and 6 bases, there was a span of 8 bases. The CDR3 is CASSRIPEQYF. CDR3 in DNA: TGTGCCAGCAGTCGCATTCCCGAGCAGTACTTC.

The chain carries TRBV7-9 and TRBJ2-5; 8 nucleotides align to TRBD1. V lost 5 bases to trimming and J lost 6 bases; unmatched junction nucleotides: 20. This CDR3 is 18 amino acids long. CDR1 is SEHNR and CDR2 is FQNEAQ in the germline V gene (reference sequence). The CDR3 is CASSPTGSFRRDRQTQYF. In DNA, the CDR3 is TGTGCCAGCAGCCCGACAGGGTCCTTTCGCCGGGACAGGCAGACCCAGTACTTC.

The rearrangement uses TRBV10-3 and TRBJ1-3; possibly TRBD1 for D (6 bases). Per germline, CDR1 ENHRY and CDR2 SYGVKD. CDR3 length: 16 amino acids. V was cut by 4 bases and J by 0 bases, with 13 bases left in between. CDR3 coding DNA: TGTGCCATCAGTGTTTCCCGGGGGCTCTCTGGAAACACCATATATTTT. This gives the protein CAISVSRGLSGNTIYF.

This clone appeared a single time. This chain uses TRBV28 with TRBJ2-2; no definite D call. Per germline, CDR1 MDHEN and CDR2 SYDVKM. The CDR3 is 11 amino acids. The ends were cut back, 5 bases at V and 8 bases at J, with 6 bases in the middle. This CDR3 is CASSQRGELFF. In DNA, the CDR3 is TGTGCCAGCAGTCAAAGGGGGGAGCTGTTTTTT.

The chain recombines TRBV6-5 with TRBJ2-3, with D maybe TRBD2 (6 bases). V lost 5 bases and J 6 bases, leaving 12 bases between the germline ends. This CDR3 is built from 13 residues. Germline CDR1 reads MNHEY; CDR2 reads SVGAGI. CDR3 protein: CASSPPGTDTQYF. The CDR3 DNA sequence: TGTGCCAGCAGTCCACCCGGGACTGATACGCAGTATTTT.

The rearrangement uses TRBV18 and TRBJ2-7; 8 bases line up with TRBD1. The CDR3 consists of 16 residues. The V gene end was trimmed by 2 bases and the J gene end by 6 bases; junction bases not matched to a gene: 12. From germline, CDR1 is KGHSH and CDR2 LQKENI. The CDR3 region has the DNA TGTGCCAGCTCACCAATAAACAGGGGGGAGTCCGCCGAGCAGTACTTC. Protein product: CASSPINRGESAEQYF.

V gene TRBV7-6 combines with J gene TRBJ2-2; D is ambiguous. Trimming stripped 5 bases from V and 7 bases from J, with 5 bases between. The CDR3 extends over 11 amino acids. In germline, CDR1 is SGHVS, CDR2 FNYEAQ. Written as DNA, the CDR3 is TGTGCCAGCAGCCCCGGCGGGGAGCTGTTTTTT. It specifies CASSPGGELFF.

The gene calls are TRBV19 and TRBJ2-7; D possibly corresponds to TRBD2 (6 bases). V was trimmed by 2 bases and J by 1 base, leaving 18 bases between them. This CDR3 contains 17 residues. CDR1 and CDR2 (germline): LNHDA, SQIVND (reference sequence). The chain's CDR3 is CASSISSVPMGSYEQYF. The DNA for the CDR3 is TGTGCCAGTAGTATATCTAGCGTGCCGATGGGGTCCTACGAGCAGTACTTC.

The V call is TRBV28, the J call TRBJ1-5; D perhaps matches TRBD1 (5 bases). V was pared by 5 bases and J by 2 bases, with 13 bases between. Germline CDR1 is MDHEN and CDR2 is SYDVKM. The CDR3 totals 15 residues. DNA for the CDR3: TGTGCCAGCAGTAGCAGGGTTTGGGGCAATCAGCCCCAGCATTTT. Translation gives CASSSRVWGNQPQHF. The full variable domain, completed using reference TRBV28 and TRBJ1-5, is DVKVTQSSRYLVKRTGEKVFLECVQDMDHENMFWYRQDPGLGLRLIYFSYDVKMKEKGDIPEGYSVSREKKERFSLILESASTNQTSMYLCASSSRVWGNQPQHFGDGTRLSIL.

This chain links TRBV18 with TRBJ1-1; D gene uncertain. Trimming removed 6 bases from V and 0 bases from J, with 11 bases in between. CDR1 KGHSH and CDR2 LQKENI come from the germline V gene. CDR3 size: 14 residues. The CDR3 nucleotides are TGTGCCAGCTCCCTGTGGGCCGTGAACACTGAAGCTTTCTTT. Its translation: CASSLWAVNTEAFF.

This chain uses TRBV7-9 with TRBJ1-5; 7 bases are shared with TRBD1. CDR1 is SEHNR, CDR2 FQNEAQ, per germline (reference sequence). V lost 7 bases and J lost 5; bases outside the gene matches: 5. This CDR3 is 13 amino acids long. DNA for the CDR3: TGTGCCAGCACAACAGGGGCAGATCAGCCCCAGCATTTT. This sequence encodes CASTTGADQPQHF. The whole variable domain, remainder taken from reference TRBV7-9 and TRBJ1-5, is DTGVSQNPRHKITKRGQNVTFRCDPISEHNRLYWYRQTLGQGPEFLTYFQNEAQLEKSRLLSDRFSAERPKGSFSTLEIQRTEQGDSAMYLCASTTGADQPQHFGDGTRLSIL.

CDR3 in amino acids: CASSDWGMNTEAFF. For the CDR3, the DNA is TGTGCCAGCAGTGATTGGGGGATGAACACTGAAGCTTTCTTT. V is TRBV2 and J is TRBJ1-1, with TRBD1 as a possible D gene (5 bases). This CDR3 is built from 14 residues. CDR1 and CDR2 from the germline V gene are SNHLY and FYNNEI. V lost 3 bases and J 0 bases, leaving 8 bases between the germline ends. Looking up the rest from reference TRBV2 and TRBJ1-1 gives the full variable domain: EPEVTQTPSHQVTQMGQEVILRCVPISNHLYFYWYRQILGQKVEFLVSFYNNEISEKSEIFDDQFSVERPDGSNFTLKIRSTKLEDSAMYFCASSDWGMNTEAFFGQGTRLTVV.

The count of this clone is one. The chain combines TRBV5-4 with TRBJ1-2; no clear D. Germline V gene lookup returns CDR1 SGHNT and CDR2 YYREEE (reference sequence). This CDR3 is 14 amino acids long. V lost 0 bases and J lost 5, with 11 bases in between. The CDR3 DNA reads TGTGCCAGCAGCTTGGATGGGTTTACTTATGGCTACACCTTC. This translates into CASSLDGFTYGYTF.

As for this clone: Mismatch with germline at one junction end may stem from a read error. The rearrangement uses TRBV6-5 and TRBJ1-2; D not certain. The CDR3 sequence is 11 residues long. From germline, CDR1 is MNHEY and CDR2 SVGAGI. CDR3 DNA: TGTGCCATCAGTGCAGTTGAGGGCTACACCTTC. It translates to CAISAVEGYTF.

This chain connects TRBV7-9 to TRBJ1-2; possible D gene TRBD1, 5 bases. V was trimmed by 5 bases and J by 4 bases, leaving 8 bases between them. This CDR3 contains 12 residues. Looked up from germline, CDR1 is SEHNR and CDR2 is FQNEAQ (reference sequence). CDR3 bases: TGTGCCAGCAGCGATGACAGCTATGGCTACACCTTC. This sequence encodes CASSDDSYGYTF. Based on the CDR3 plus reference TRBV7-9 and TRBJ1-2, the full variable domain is DTGVSQNPRHKITKRGQNVTFRCDPISEHNRLYWYRQTLGQGPEFLTYFQNEAQLEKSRLLSDRFSAERPKGSFSTLEIQRTEQGDSAMYLCASSDDSYGYTFGSGTRLTVV.

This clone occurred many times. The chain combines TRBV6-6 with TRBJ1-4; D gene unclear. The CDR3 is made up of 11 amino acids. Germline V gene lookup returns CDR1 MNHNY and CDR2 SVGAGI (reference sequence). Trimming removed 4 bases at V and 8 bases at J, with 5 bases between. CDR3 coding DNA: TGTGCCAGCAGTTCCGAGGAAAAACTGTTTTTT. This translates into CASSSEEKLFF.

Here the CDR3 reads CASSRRTSGGPTYNEQFF. The DNA for the CDR3 is TGTGCCAGCAGCCGGAGGACTAGCGGGGGGCCTACCTACAATGAGCAGTTCTTC. V usage is TRBV11-2 and J usage is TRBJ2-1, with 14 positions matching TRBD2. Losses at the gene ends were 5 bases for V and 2 bases for J; bases not matched to a gene: 8. The length of the CDR3 is 18 residues. The germline V gene encodes CDR1 SGHAT and CDR2 FQNNGV.

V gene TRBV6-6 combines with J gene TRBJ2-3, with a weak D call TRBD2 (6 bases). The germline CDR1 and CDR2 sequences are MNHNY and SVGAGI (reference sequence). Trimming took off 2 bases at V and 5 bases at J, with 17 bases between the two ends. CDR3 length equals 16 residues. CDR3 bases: TGTGCCAGCAGTTACCCGGGGCGGGGCCCCGGAGATACGCAGTATTTT. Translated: CASSYPGRGPGDTQYF.